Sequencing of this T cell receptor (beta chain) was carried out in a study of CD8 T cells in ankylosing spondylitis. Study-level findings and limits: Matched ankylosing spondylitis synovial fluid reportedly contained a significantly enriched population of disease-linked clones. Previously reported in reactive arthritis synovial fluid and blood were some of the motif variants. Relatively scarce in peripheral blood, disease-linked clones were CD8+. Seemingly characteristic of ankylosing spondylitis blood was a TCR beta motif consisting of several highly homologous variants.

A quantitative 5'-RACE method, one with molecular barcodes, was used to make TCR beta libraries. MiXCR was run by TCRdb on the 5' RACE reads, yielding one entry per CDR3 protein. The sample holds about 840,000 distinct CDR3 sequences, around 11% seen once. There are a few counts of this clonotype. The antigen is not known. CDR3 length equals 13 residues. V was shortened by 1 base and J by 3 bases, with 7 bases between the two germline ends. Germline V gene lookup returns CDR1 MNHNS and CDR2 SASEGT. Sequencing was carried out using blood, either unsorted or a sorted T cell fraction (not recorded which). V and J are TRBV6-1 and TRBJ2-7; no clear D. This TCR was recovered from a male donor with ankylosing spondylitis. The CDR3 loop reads CASSEVPGYEQYF. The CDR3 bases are TGTGCCAGCAGTGAAGTTCCAGGCTACGAGCAGTACTTC.